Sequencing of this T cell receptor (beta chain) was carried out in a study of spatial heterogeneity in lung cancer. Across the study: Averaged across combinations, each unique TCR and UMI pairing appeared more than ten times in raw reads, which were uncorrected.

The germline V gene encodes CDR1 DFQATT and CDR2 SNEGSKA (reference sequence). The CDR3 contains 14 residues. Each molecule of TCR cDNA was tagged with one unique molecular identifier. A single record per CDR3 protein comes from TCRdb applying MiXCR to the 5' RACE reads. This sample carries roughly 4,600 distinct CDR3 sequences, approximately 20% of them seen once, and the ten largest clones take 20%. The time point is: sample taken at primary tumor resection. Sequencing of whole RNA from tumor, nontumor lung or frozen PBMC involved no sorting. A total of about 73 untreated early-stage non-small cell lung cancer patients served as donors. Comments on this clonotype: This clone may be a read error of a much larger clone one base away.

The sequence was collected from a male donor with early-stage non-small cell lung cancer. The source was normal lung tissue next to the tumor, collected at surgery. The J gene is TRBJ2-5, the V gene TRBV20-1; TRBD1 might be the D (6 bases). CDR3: CIATGGGRQETQYF. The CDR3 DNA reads TGCATTGCCACTGGGGGCGGGCGCCAAGAGACCCAGTACTTC.